The 12 T cell receptor beta chains below were found in one sample sequenced in a study of blood T cell repertoires in COVID-19. The repertoire was sequenced with immunoSEQ multiplex PCR; TCRdb's copy has only in-frame clones and lacks some. The sample contains more than 150,000 clones, 84% of which appear only once. The specimen was peripheral blood. These TCRs come from a human donor in a cohort sampled during active COVID-19.

The chain links TRBV5-3 to TRBJ1-5, with D maybe TRBD1 (5 bases). TRBV5-3 carries the ORF label, with uncertain function. The CDR3 loop spans 15 amino acids. The V end was cut by 3 bases, the J end by 5 bases, with 15 bases between. This CDR3 reads CARSSGTAGDQPQHF. The CDR3 DNA is TGTGCCAGAAGCTCCGGGACCGCGGGGGATCAGCCCCAGCATTTT.

This CDR3 reads CASSPRTSGSTDTQYF. Here the CDR3 DNA reads TGCGCCAGCAGCCCCAGGACTAGCGGGAGCACAGATACGCAGTATTTT. J is TRBJ2-3 and V is TRBV5-1, with 11 bases identical to TRBD2. The CDR3 is 16 amino acids. J was trimmed by 0 bases and V by 4 bases; bases with no gene match: 4. Germline V gives CDR1 SGHRS, CDR2 YFSETQ.

The chain recombines TRBV6-5 with TRBJ2-1, with D maybe TRBD1 (5 bases). Germline V lookup: CDR1 MNHEY, CDR2 SVGAGI. V lost 7 bases, J lost 2 bases, and 9 bases lay in between. There are 13 residues in the CDR3. The CDR3 loop is CASKGQPYNEQFF. For the CDR3, the DNA is TGTGCCAGCAAGGGGCAGCCCTACAATGAGCAGTTCTTC.

The gene calls are TRBV5-1 and TRBJ2-1; 9 bases map to TRBD2. In germline, CDR1 is SGHRS, CDR2 YFSETQ. This CDR3 region has 15 residues. V shed 0 bases and J 6 bases; nucleotides not matched to a gene: 4. The CDR3 protein is CASSLGGGAVNEQFF. The CDR3 region has the DNA TGCGCCAGCAGCTTGGGCGGGGGGGCCGTCAATGAGCAGTTCTTC.

The CDR3 region is CATSRDGVSPYEQYF. The CDR3 bases are TGTGCCACCAGCAGAGACGGGGTCTCCCCCTACGAGCAGTACTTC. The chain uses TRBV15 and TRBJ2-7; a possible D gene is TRBD2 (5 bases). Per germline, CDR1 LNHNV and CDR2 YYDKDF (reference sequence). The CDR3 loop spans 15 amino acids. V lost 0 bases, J lost 2 bases, and 11 bases lay in between.

This chain connects TRBV2 to TRBJ1-2; 7 bases align to TRBD1. V shed 9 bases, J shed 2 bases, and the junction held 6 bases outside the gene matches. Germline loops: CDR1 SNHLY, CDR2 FYNNEI. The CDR3 has 13 residues. The CDR3 reads CASHRDRNYGYTF. The CDR3 bases are TGTGCCAGTCACCGGGACAGAAACTATGGCTACACCTTC.

The CDR3 DNA reads as TGTGCCAGCAGCCTGCGTAACTATGGCTACACCTTC. Translating gives CASSLRNYGYTF. The V call is TRBV3-1 (or the pseudogene TRBV3-2), the J call TRBJ1-2; no clear D gene. V was shortened by 4 bases and J by 1 base, with 4 bases between the two germline ends. The CDR3 length is 12 residues. Germline values: CDR1 LGHDT, CDR2 YNNKEL (reference sequence).

The chain combines TRBV9 with TRBJ1-2; D is unresolved. The germline gives CDR1 SGDLS, CDR2 YYNGEE. With 1 base removed from V and 5 bases from J, the gap between germline ends came to 18 bases. The length of the CDR3 is 16 residues. CDR3 in amino acids: CASSVSLEGREYGYTF. In nucleotides, the CDR3 is TGTGCCAGCAGCGTATCCCTTGAAGGGCGGGAGTATGGCTACACCTTC. Full variable domain (outside the CDR3, taken from reference TRBV9 and TRBJ1-2): DSGVTQTPKHLITATGQRVTLRCSPRSGDLSVYWYQQSLDQGLQFLIQYYNGEERAKGNILERFSAQQFPDLHSELNLSSLELGDSALYFCASSVSLEGREYGYTFGSGTRLTVV.

Here the CDR3 DNA reads TGTGCCAGCAGCCAAGAGACAGGGAACCAGTACTTC. It yields the protein CASSQETGNQYF. This rearrangement joins TRBV7-8 to TRBJ2-5, with 7 bases fitting TRBD1. The CDR3 has 12 amino acids. The germline gives CDR1 SGHVS, CDR2 FQNEAQ. With V trimmed by 5 bases and J by 10 bases, 7 bases remained unmatched.

The CDR3 is CASRTGGSYEQYF. The CDR3 region has the DNA TGTGCCAGCCGAACAGGAGGGTCCTACGAGCAGTACTTC. The chain uses TRBV6-6 and TRBJ2-7; a weak D match, TRBD2 (6 bases). The ends were cut back, 8 bases at V and 1 base at J, with 12 bases in the middle. CDR1 and CDR2 from the germline V gene are MNHNY and SVGAGI (reference sequence). CDR3 size: 13 residues.

This clone came up a few times. V usage is TRBV3-1 (or the pseudogene TRBV3-2) and J usage is TRBJ1-2, with 7 bases aligning to TRBD1. This CDR3 region has 13 residues. The trim removed 6 bases at V and 8 bases at J, leaving 9 bases unmatched. Germline values: CDR1 LGHDT, CDR2 YNNKEL (reference sequence). The CDR3 here is CASRLAGGDGYTF. DNA of the CDR3: TGTGCCAGCAGACTGGCAGGGGGAGACGGCTACACCTTC.

This chain links TRBV27 with TRBJ1-6, with a tentative D call TRBD1 (6 bases). V shed 9 bases and J shed 8 bases, with 17 bases lying between them. Germline values: CDR1 MNHEY, CDR2 SMNVEV (reference sequence). The CDR3 consists of 14 residues. The CDR3, as DNA: TGTGCCAGATTCTCCGGGACACTCTATTCACCCCTCCACTTT. Protein: CARFSGTLYSPLHF.